One sample yielded the 19 T cell receptor beta chains listed below, sequenced in a study of shared clonotypes between healthy human individuals. Generated by immunoSEQ multiplex PCR, the TCRdb table keeps only in-frame clones and is missing some. The sample yields a few hundred thousand clones, about 96% seen once. The sample taken for sequencing was memory CD8+ T cells sorted from blood. The subset: CD45RO+ cells pooled with CCR7-negative TemRA cells. The receptor source for this set is a man aged 25 to 45 in good health.

This sequence joins TRBV10-3 and TRBJ1-1; a weak D match, TRBD1 (5 bases). The V end was cut by 10 bases, the J end by 2 bases, with 11 bases between. CDR1 and CDR2 from the germline V gene are ENHRY and SYGVKD. The CDR3 length is 12 residues. The CDR3 DNA reads as TGTGCCACGAGCCGGGACAACACTGAAGCTTTCTTT. Amino acids: CATSRDNTEAFF.

J is TRBJ2-3 and V is TRBV6-5, with 9 positions matching TRBD2. This CDR3 spans 16 amino acids. Germline CDR1 is MNHEY and CDR2 is SVGAGI. The trim removed 0 bases at V and 1 base at J, leaving 2 bases unmatched. The CDR3 DNA is TGTGCCAGCAGTTACTCGTCTAGCGGGGGCACAGATACGCAGTATTTT. Protein sequence: CASSYSSSGGTDTQYF.

The CDR3 region is CASSLDPGLGYNEQFF. The CDR3 DNA is TGTGCCAGCAGCTTAGACCCGGGACTAGGGTACAATGAGCAGTTCTTC. This chain connects TRBV5-4 to TRBJ2-1; 8 nucleotides align to TRBD2. With V trimmed by 2 bases and J by 4 bases, 8 bases remained unmatched. The CDR3 sequence is 16 residues long. Germline assignment: CDR1 SGHNT and CDR2 YYREEE (reference sequence).

V usage is TRBV5-6 and J usage is TRBJ1-1, with D unresolved. V lost 0 bases and J lost 2, with 11 bases in between. The CDR3 consists of 15 residues. CDR1 and CDR2 from the germline V gene are SGHDT and YYEEEE. The DNA of the CDR3 is TGTGCCAGCAGCTTGGAGTATGGGGATAACACTGAAGCTTTCTTT. It translates to CASSLEYGDNTEAFF.

This clone was seen a single time. This chain uses TRBV2 with TRBJ2-1, with 11 bases identical to TRBD2. Trimming cost V 6 bases and J 4 bases; bases outside gene matches: 11. The CDR3 consists of 17 residues. Germline loops: CDR1 SNHLY, CDR2 FYNNEI. The CDR3 here is CASRRNPGTSGYNEQFF. For the CDR3, the DNA is TGTGCCAGCAGGAGGAATCCCGGGACTAGCGGTTACAATGAGCAGTTCTTC.

The chain recombines TRBV20-1 with TRBJ2-1, with D unresolved. There are 11 residues in the CDR3. CDR1 and CDR2 (germline): DFQATT, SNEGSKA (reference sequence). V was trimmed by 4 bases and J by 11 bases, leaving 12 bases between them. The chain's CDR3 is CSAILSTQQFF. In DNA form, the CDR3 reads TGCAGTGCTATCTTGTCCACCCAGCAGTTCTTC.

This chain links TRBV10-2 with TRBJ1-5, with D tentatively TRBD1 (6 bases). V dropped 6 bases and J dropped 0 bases, with 12 bases sitting between them. The CDR3 covers 15 residues. Germline V gene sequence: CDR1 WSHSY, CDR2 SAAADI. CDR3 bases: TGCGCCAGCAGACCCGGACAGAATAGCAATCAGCCCCAGCATTTT. Its translation: CASRPGQNSNQPQHF.

This chain connects TRBV5-1 to TRBJ2-1, with 12 bases matching TRBD2. Germline values: CDR1 SGHRS, CDR2 YFSETQ. The junction had 12 bases not matched to a gene; V was cut back by 4 bases and J by 7 bases. There are 17 residues in the CDR3. The CDR3 region is CASSTTLLAGGGNEQFF. The CDR3 DNA sequence: TGCGCCAGCAGCACCACTCTCCTAGCGGGAGGGGGGAATGAGCAGTTCTTC. The full variable domain, with the rest looked up from reference TRBV5-1 and TRBJ2-1, is KAGVTQTPRYLIKTRGQQVTLSCSPISGHRSVSWYQQTPGQGLQFLFEYFSETQRNKGNFPGRFSGRQFSNSRSEMNVSTLELGDSALYLCASSTTLLAGGGNEQFFGPGTRLTVL.

The chain employs TRBV5-1 and TRBJ2-1, with TRBD2 matching 11 bases. The CDR3 loop spans 17 amino acids. The V gene's germline CDR1 is SGHRS and CDR2 YFSETQ. The V segment lost 0 bases and the J segment 4 bases; nucleotides outside the gene matches: 6. CDR3 in amino acids: CASSLALAGELYNEQFF. In DNA form, the CDR3 reads TGCGCCAGCAGCTTGGCACTAGCGGGAGAGTTATACAATGAGCAGTTCTTC. The whole variable domain, remainder taken from reference TRBV5-1 and TRBJ2-1, is KAGVTQTPRYLIKTRGQQVTLSCSPISGHRSVSWYQQTPGQGLQFLFEYFSETQRNKGNFPGRFSGRQFSNSRSEMNVSTLELGDSALYLCASSLALAGELYNEQFFGPGTRLTVL.

This clone has just one count. The chain joins TRBV28 to TRBJ2-6, with TRBD2 identical over 10 bases. The CDR3 totals 16 residues. The J segment lost 3 bases and the V segment lost 2 bases, leaving 1 base of the junction unmatched. Per germline, CDR1 MDHEN and CDR2 SYDVKM. The DNA of the CDR3 is TGTGCCAGCAGTTTACTAGCGGGAGTTGGGGCCAACGTCCTGACTTTC. Protein product: CASSLLAGVGANVLTF. The full variable domain, completed using reference TRBV28 and TRBJ2-6, is DVKVTQSSRYLVKRTGEKVFLECVQDMDHENMFWYRQDPGLGLRLIYFSYDVKMKEKGDIPEGYSVSREKKERFSLILESASTNQTSMYLCASSLLAGVGANVLTFGAGSRLTVL.

The gene calls are TRBV18 and TRBJ2-3; TRBD2 might be the D (5 bases). Per germline, CDR1 KGHSH and CDR2 LQKENI. With 6 bases removed from V and 0 bases from J, the gap between germline ends came to 22 bases. The CDR3 has 18 residues. The CDR3 DNA reads TGTGCCAGCTCGTTTGCTACCGGGGTCCCCACTAGCACAGATACGCAGTATTTT. Protein: CASSFATGVPTSTDTQYF.

This chain connects TRBV7-9 to TRBJ1-2; TRBD1 might be the D (6 bases). The CDR3 consists of 13 residues. Trimming took 3 bases from V and 6 from J, leaving 11 bases between them. Germline CDR1 reads SEHNR; CDR2 reads FQNEAQ (reference sequence). The CDR3 DNA is TGTGCCAGCAGCTTTAGTGGACAGAATGGCTACACCTTC. Amino acids: CASSFSGQNGYTF.

The rearrangement uses TRBV27 and TRBJ2-7, with 7 bases lining up with TRBD2. The germline V gene encodes CDR1 MNHEY and CDR2 SMNVEV (reference sequence). Trimming took 5 bases from V and 4 from J; bases not matched to a gene: 8. The CDR3 is 14 amino acids. In nucleotides, the CDR3 is TGTGCCAGCAGTACCCGGTCTAGCGGATACGAGCAGTACTTC. As protein: CASSTRSSGYEQYF.

The CDR3 loop is CASSLPDGMEYQPQHF. The CDR3 nucleotides are TGTGCCAGCAGCCTCCCTGACGGAATGGAGTATCAGCCCCAGCATTTT. The V call is TRBV11-3, the J call TRBJ1-5; D gene ambiguous. V was trimmed by 5 bases and J by 5 bases, leaving 19 bases between them. This CDR3 has 16 residues. CDR1 SGHNT and CDR2 YENEEA come from the germline V gene.

The rearrangement uses TRBV5-1 and TRBJ2-1; possible D gene TRBD1, 5 bases. CDR3 size: 15 residues. Trimming removed 3 bases at V and 2 bases at J, with 12 bases between. Germline assignment: CDR1 SGHRS and CDR2 YFSETQ. The CDR3 loop is CASSSTASAYNEQFF. The CDR3 DNA follows: TGCGCCAGCAGCTCGACAGCTTCCGCCTACAATGAGCAGTTCTTC. Together with reference TRBV5-1 and TRBJ2-1, the CDR3 gives the full variable domain: KAGVTQTPRYLIKTRGQQVTLSCSPISGHRSVSWYQQTPGQGLQFLFEYFSETQRNKGNFPGRFSGRQFSNSRSEMNVSTLELGDSALYLCASSSTASAYNEQFFGPGTRLTVL.

The CDR3 protein is CASSLVLGTQETQYF. The CDR3, as DNA: TGTGCCAGCAGCTTAGTTCTAGGGACCCAAGAGACCCAGTACTTC. The chain links TRBV7-8 to TRBJ2-5; tentatively, D is TRBD1 or TRBD2 (5 bases each). The length of the CDR3 is 15 residues. Between the trimmed V and J ends, which lost 1 base and 1 base, there was a span of 10 bases. The V gene's germline CDR1 is SGHVS and CDR2 FQNEAQ.

In its sample, this clone was seen once. CDR3 nucleotides: TGTGCCAGCAGTCTCCAGGGTGCTGAAGCTTTCTTT. It specifies CASSLQGAEAFF. J is TRBJ1-1 and V is TRBV6-1, with D tentatively TRBD1 (5 bases). The CDR3 loop spans 12 amino acids. Germline lookup yields CDR1 MNHNS and CDR2 SASEGT. The germline V and J ends were trimmed by 5 bases and 6 bases, with 10 bases remaining between them.

The chain is built from TRBV5-1 and TRBJ2-3; 9 bases are shared with TRBD1. CDR3 length: 19 residues. Germline CDR1 SGHRS, CDR2 YFSETQ. The ends lost 6 bases at V and 2 bases at J; junction bases unmatched: 19. CDR3 residues: CASKRNPGQGVYLTDTQYF. The CDR3 region has the DNA TGCGCCAGCAAGAGAAACCCGGGACAGGGTGTCTACCTCACAGATACGCAGTATTTT.

Concerning this clone itself: Other DNA sequences from this sample encode an identical CDR3 as well. The chain employs TRBV7-9 and TRBJ2-1; D unclear. The CDR3 is 10 residues long. The germline gives CDR1 SEHNR, CDR2 FQNEAQ (reference sequence). The germline V and J ends were trimmed by 4 bases and 8 bases, with 3 bases remaining between them. CDR3 sequence (DNA): TGTGCCAGCAGCTCTTATGAGCAGTTCTTC. Translated: CASSSYEQFF.